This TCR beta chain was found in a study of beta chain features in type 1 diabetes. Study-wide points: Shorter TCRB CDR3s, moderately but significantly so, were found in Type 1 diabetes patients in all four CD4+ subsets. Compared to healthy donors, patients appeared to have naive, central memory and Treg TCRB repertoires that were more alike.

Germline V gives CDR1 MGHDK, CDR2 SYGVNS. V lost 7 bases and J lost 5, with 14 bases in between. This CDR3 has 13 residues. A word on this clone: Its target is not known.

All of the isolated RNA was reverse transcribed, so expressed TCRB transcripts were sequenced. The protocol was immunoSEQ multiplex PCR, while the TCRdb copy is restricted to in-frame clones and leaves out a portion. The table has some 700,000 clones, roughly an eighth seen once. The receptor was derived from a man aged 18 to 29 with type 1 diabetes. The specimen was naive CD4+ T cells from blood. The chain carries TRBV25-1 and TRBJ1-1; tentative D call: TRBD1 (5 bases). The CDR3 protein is CASKRQGGTEAFF. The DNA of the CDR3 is TGTGCCAGCAAGCGTCAGGGAGGAACTGAAGCTTTCTTT.